Listed below are T cell receptor beta chains from one sample, sequenced in a study of blood T cell repertoires in COVID-19. Clones were sequenced by immunoSEQ multiplex PCR, and TCRdb holds only the in-frame ones, with some missing. The table records hundreds of thousands of clones, 90% of them present only once. Input material: PBMCs or T cells enriched from blood (not recorded which). The origin of the receptors is a woman aged 18-29 years with acute COVID-19. Each CDR3 is given with its conserved first and last residue. Each record gives: J gene, clone size, D gene, V gene, CDR3 DNA, CDR3 protein. D genes are given only for firm matches. For some rows the clone size is stated as once, few or many, or as a class when expanded; others skip it.

TRBJ2-2 | once | - | TRBV5-1 | TGCGCCAGCAGCTTCGGTTCCGGGGAGCTGTTTTTT | CASSFGSGELFF
TRBJ2-7 | - | TRBD2 | TRBV28 | TGTGCCAGCAGTCTCGCTAGCGGGGGCTCCTACGAGCAGTACTTC | CASSLASGGSYEQYF
TRBJ2-7 | once | TRBD1 | TRBV18 | TGTGCCAGCTCACGGACAGGACCTGGCTACGAGCAGTACTTC | CASSRTGPGYEQYF
TRBJ2-1 | - | - | TRBV28 | TGTGCCAGCAGTACCGCCGGGACAACTAACAATGAGCAGTTCTTC | CASSTAGTTNNEQFF
TRBJ2-5 | - | - | TRBV10-2 | TGCGCCAGCAGTGAATCCATCCGGGAGACCCAGTACTTC | CASSESIRETQYF
TRBJ1-2 | - | TRBD1 | TRBV5-1 | TGCGCCAGCAGCTACACGGGACAGGGTGACGGCTACACCTTC | CASSYTGQGDGYTF
TRBJ1-1 | - | TRBD1 | TRBV18 | TGTGCCAGCTCACCGGGACAGTCTGTGGCCACTGAAGCTTTCTTT | CASSPGQSVATEAFF
TRBJ1-2 | - | - | TRBV5-6 | TGTGCCAGCCGAAGCCCCGCACGGGGCTATGGCTACACCTTC | CASRSPARGYGYTF
TRBJ2-2 | - | TRBD1 | TRBV19 | TGTGCCAGTAGAAACCTGGGACAGCTGAACACCGGGGAGCTGTTTTTT | CASRNLGQLNTGELFF
TRBJ1-6 | - | - | TRBV14 | TGTGCCAGCAGCCAAGACAGGGGTAGCAATAATTCACCCCTCCACTTT | CASSQDRGSNNSPLHF
TRBJ2-3 | once | - | TRBV14 | TGTGCCAGCAGCCGACTACCCGCCACAGTCGCAGATACGCAGTATTTT | CASSRLPATVADTQYF
TRBJ2-1 | once | TRBD2 | TRBV5-4 | TGTGCCAGCAGCTTGATTAGCGGGAGTAACAATGAGCAGTTCTTC | CASSLISGSNNEQFF
TRBJ2-7 | - | - | TRBV7-9 | TGTGCCAGCAGCCCCGGTATCTCCTACGAGCAGTACTTC | CASSPGISYEQYF
TRBJ2-7 | - | - | TRBV19 | TGTGCCAGTAGCGACCATAGCGTCGAGCAGTACTTC | CASSDHSVEQYF
TRBJ2-1 | - | - | TRBV7-9 | TGTGCCAGCAGCACCACTTCGAACGGACTAAAGTATAACAATGAGCAGTTCTTC | CASSTTSNGLKYNNEQFF
TRBJ1-5 | once | - | TRBV12-5 | TGTGCTAGTGGTTCCGACAGTTATCAGCCCCAGCATTTT | CASGSDSYQPQHF
TRBJ2-3 | - | TRBD2 | TRBV3-1/TRBV3-2 | TGTGCCAGCAGCCAAGGCCCGGGACTACTCAACACAGATACGCAGTATTTT | CASSQGPGLLNTDTQYF
TRBJ1-2 | once | TRBD1 | TRBV9 | TGTGCCAGCAGCAAAGGGGGCGCGGGGGGCTACACCTTC | CASSKGGAGGYTF
TRBJ1-2 | once | - | TRBV6-5 | TGTGCCAGCAGTTACTCGAGTATGGCAGGGAAGAATGGCTACACCTTC | CASSYSSMAGKNGYTF
TRBJ1-5 | - | - | TRBV18 | TGTGCCAGCTCACCTGGACAGTCTGATCATCAGCCCCAGCATTTT | CASSPGQSDHQPQHF
TRBJ2-1 | - | TRBD2 | TRBV28 | TGTGCCAGCAGTTTTTCGGGAGGGGACAATGAGCAGTTCTTC | CASSFSGGDNEQFF
TRBJ2-1 | - | TRBD2 | TRBV15 | TGTGCCACCAGCAGACGGGCTAGCGGGAGGGTCTCCTACAATGAGCAGTTCTTC | CATSRRASGRVSYNEQFF